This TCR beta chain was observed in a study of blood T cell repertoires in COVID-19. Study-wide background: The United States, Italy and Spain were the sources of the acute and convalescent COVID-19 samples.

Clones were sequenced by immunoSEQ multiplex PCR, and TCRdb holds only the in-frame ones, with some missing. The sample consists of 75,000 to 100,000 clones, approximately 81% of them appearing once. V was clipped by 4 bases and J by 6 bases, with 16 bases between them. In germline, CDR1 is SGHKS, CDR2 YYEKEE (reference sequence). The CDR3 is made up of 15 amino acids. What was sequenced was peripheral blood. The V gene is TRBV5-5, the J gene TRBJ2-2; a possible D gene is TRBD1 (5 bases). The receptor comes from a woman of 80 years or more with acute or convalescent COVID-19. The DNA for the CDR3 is TGTGCCAGCAGCGGACCTCGCAGGGTCGCCGGGGAGCTGTTTTTT. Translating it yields CASSGPRRVAGELFF.